Listed here are 26 T cell receptor beta chains from one sample, sequenced in a study of metastatic and nonmetastatic thyroid tumors. The entire patient cohort was treatment-naive prior to thyroid surgery. TCRdb re-called the PCR reads with MiXCR. The sample gives around 6,000 clones, roughly 29% of which show up once; around half is in the top ten. The sample comprised adjacent normal tissue. The receptors derive from a female donor with papillary thyroid cancer or a benign thyroid nodule (not recorded which). Some clones in this sample may be carry-over from other donors' samples.

The DNA for the CDR3 is TGTGCCACCAGCAGCTTAGACGGCCAGGGCGGCTACACCTTC. Translation gives CATSSLDGQGGYTF. This chain joins TRBV15 and TRBJ1-2; possible D gene TRBD1, 5 bases. Germline loops: CDR1 LNHNV, CDR2 YYDKDF (reference sequence). The V end lost 3 bases, the J end lost 8 bases, and 16 bases lay between the germline ends. The CDR3 covers 14 residues.

The genes are TRBV5-6 and TRBJ1-1, with D maybe TRBD1 (6 bases). The CDR3 is 15 amino acids. Trimming left V 2 bases short and J 1 base short, with 12 bases between. The germline V gene encodes CDR1 SGHDT and CDR2 YYEEEE. CDR3 sequence reads: CASSFVTGGNTEAFF. The DNA for the CDR3 is TGTGCCAGCAGCTTCGTGACAGGCGGGAACACTGAAGCTTTCTTT.

V usage is TRBV12-3 or TRBV12-4 and J usage is TRBJ2-1; the D gene is possibly TRBD2 (5 bases). The CDR3 length is 16 residues. Trimming took off 1 base at V and 0 bases at J, with 10 bases between the two ends. This CDR3 is CASSLDEGYSYNEQFF. In DNA, the CDR3 is TGTGCCAGCAGTTTAGACGAGGGATACTCCTACAATGAGCAGTTCTTC.

The chain is built from TRBV15 and TRBJ2-1; 7 positions match TRBD2. After removal of 9 bases from V and 7 bases from J, the junction contained 12 bases not matched to a gene. The germline V gene has CDR1 LNHNV and CDR2 YYDKDF (reference sequence). The CDR3 runs to 14 residues. The CDR3 spells CATERREYGNEQFF. The CDR3 nucleotides are TGTGCCACTGAAAGGCGGGAGTATGGGAATGAGCAGTTCTTC.

The chain has TRBV6-5 and TRBJ1-2, with D possibly TRBD1 on 6 matching bases. The CDR3 length is 15 residues. Germline CDR1 reads MNHEY; CDR2 reads SVGAGI. V shed 4 bases and J shed 0 bases, with 12 bases lying between them. CDR3 loop: CASSSDRMSNYGYTF. The CDR3 bases are TGTGCCAGCAGTTCAGACAGGATGTCTAACTATGGCTACACCTTC.

This clone was seen a few times. This chain joins TRBV12-3 or TRBV12-4 and TRBJ1-5, with 8 bases that match TRBD1. V lost 6 bases, J lost 5 bases, and 9 bases stayed unmatched. This CDR3 region has 15 residues. The CDR3 nucleotides read TGTGCCAGCAGAACAGGGACAGGTGCCTATCAGCCCCAGCATTTT. Its translation is CASRTGTGAYQPQHF.

In the case of this clone: At one of its ends the junction is not consistent with the germline gene, which may arise from a read error. The V gene is TRBV19, the J gene TRBJ2-7; TRBD1 matches 7 bases. The CDR3 extends over 13 amino acids. CDR1 is LNHDA and CDR2 is SQIVND in the germline V gene (reference sequence). CDR3: CASSWTGDNEQYF. The CDR3 DNA is TGTGCCAGTAGTTGGACAGGTGACAACGAGCAGTACTTT.

This clone was seen just once. The rearrangement links TRBV20-1 to TRBJ1-2; D might be TRBD1 (6 bases). Germline CDR1 reads DFQATT; CDR2 reads SNEGSKA (reference sequence). V gave up 3 bases and J gave up 0 bases, with 14 bases separating them. The CDR3 length is 15 residues. The CDR3 sequence is CSASSGAIPNYGYTF. The CDR3 DNA reads TGCAGTGCTAGTTCGGGGGCCATACCTAACTATGGCTACACCTTC.

By sample share, this clone is large. J is TRBJ1-1 and V is TRBV20-1; the D gene is possibly TRBD1 (5 bases). The germline gives CDR1 DFQATT, CDR2 SNEGSKA (reference sequence). The CDR3 sequence is 14 residues long. Trimming pared 0 bases from V and 5 bases from J, leaving 13 bases between. DNA of the CDR3: TGCAGTGCTAGAGATCAGGGAAGATGGACTGAAGCTTTCTTT. Its protein is CSARDQGRWTEAFF.

This sequence joins TRBV28 and TRBJ1-1, with D tentatively TRBD1 (5 bases). Trimming left V 6 bases short and J 2 bases short, with 16 bases between. The CDR3 is 15 residues long. Germline CDR1 and CDR2: MDHEN and SYDVKM. The CDR3 coding sequence is TGTGCCAGCAGCCCATGGGGGGAGCAAAACACTGAAGCTTTCTTT. This translates into CASSPWGEQNTEAFF.

The genes are TRBV12-3 or TRBV12-4 and TRBJ2-7; TRBD1 matches 10 bases. J was trimmed by 5 bases and V by 8 bases; bases with no gene match: 6. The CDR3 totals 13 residues. The CDR3 reads CASATGGADEQYF. In nucleotides, the CDR3 is TGTGCCAGCGCGACAGGGGGCGCCGACGAGCAGTACTTC.

This clone has more than one count but fewer than ten. The genes are TRBV4-1 and TRBJ1-4, with D uncertain. This CDR3 has 12 amino acids. The germline CDR1 and CDR2 sequences are MGHRA and YSYEKL. The germline V and J ends were trimmed by 1 base and 14 bases, with 11 bases remaining between them. In DNA form, the CDR3 reads TGCGCCAGCAGCCAAGTCGGTCAAGCGCTGTTTTTT. Translated, it gives CASSQVGQALFF.

The J gene is TRBJ1-5, the V gene TRBV7-8, with D unclear. V was shortened by 1 base and J by 3 bases, with 4 bases between the two germline ends. CDR1 is SGHVS and CDR2 is FQNEAQ in the germline V gene. CDR3 length: 13 residues. CDR3 region: CASSLVPNQPQHF. The CDR3 nucleotides read TGTGCCAGCAGCTTAGTTCCCAATCAGCCCCAGCATTTT.

Within the sample, this clone is medium-sized. The J gene is TRBJ2-1, the V gene TRBV20-1; maybe TRBD2 (7 bases). The CDR3 consists of 15 residues. V was pared by 7 bases and J by 4 bases, with 20 bases between. The germline V gene encodes CDR1 DFQATT and CDR2 SNEGSKA (reference sequence). This chain's CDR3 is CSGPGGLDVYNEQFF. CDR3 nucleotides: TGCAGTGGGCCGGGGGGCCTGGATGTGTACAATGAGCAGTTCTTC.

The V and J genes are TRBV10-3 and TRBJ2-6; no definite D call. From germline, CDR1 is ENHRY and CDR2 SYGVKD. The V and J ends lost 6 bases and 0 bases respectively, with 12 bases between them. This CDR3 is 16 amino acids long. The CDR3 here is CAIRPPADSGANVLTF. The CDR3 DNA sequence: TGTGCCATCAGACCTCCCGCGGACTCTGGGGCCAACGTCCTGACTTTC.

The table lists this clone with a few counts. CDR3 loop: CASSFPGSRQYF. As DNA, the CDR3 is TGTGCCAGCAGTTTCCCAGGCAGCCGCCAGTACTTC. The chain recombines TRBV12-3 or TRBV12-4 with TRBJ2-7; D call uncertain. V was shortened by 3 bases and J by 10 bases, with 13 bases between the two germline ends. The CDR3 spans 12 residues.

Within the sample, this clone is large. J is TRBJ2-1 and V is TRBV7-9; TRBD2 is a possible D gene (5 bases). The germline V gene encodes CDR1 SEHNR and CDR2 FQNEAQ (reference sequence). The V end was cut by 3 bases, the J end by 8 bases, with 8 bases between. This CDR3 is built from 12 residues. This CDR3 reads CASSLRVYEQFF. The CDR3 DNA sequence: TGTGCCAGCAGCTTGAGGGTCTATGAGCAGTTCTTC.

This clone was found a few times. The V gene is TRBV6-1, the J gene TRBJ1-1, with TRBD1 identical over 8 bases. The germline gives CDR1 MNHNS, CDR2 SASEGT. The V gene end was trimmed by 5 bases and the J gene end by 4 bases; junction bases not matched to a gene: 6. CDR3 length: 14 amino acids. For the CDR3, the DNA is TGTGCCAGCAGTATCAGAGACAGGGGCACTGAAGCTTTCTTT. This encodes CASSIRDRGTEAFF.

The chain employs TRBV7-9 and TRBJ1-1; D might be TRBD1 (5 bases). There are 15 residues in the CDR3. Germline V CDR1 and CDR2: SEHNR, FQNEAQ (reference sequence). The ends were cut back, 1 base at V and 10 bases at J, with 19 bases in the middle. The CDR3 DNA reads TGTGCCAGCAGCTTAGATCGTGTTCGCGGAAGGGGAGCTTTCTTT. Protein product: CASSLDRVRGRGAFF.

This clone has a handful of counts. The final CDR3 position lacks the conserved phenylalanine or tryptophan, pointing to a likely read error. V and J are TRBV4-1 and TRBJ1-6; D remains ambiguous. Deletions cut 3 bases from V and 6 bases from J, with 3 bases between. Germline assignment: CDR1 MGHRA and CDR2 YSYEKL. The CDR3 contains 12 residues. The CDR3 sequence: CASSQCNSPLHG. CDR3 bases: TGCGCCAGCAGCCAGTGTAATTCACCCCTCCACGGT.

A note on this clone: One end of the junction does not line up with germline, which may come from a read error. V and J are TRBV4-1 and TRBJ1-6; possibly TRBD1 for D (5 bases). Germline V gene data show CDR1 as MGHRA and CDR2 as YSYEKL. The length of the CDR3 is 12 residues. The CDR3 sequence is CASSQGNTPLHF. In nucleotides, the CDR3 is TGTGCCAGCAGCCAGGGTAATACTCCCCTACACTTT.

This clone is categorized as medium-sized. CDR3 protein: CASSFGPYNEQFF. As DNA, the CDR3 is TGTGCCAGCAGTTTCGGCCCTTACAATGAGCAGTTCTTC. V is TRBV12-3 or TRBV12-4 and J is TRBJ2-1; D call uncertain. This CDR3 is built from 13 residues. Between the trimmed V and J ends, which lost 3 bases and 4 bases, there was a span of 7 bases.

This clone is deemed medium-sized. The V and J genes are TRBV12-3 or TRBV12-4 and TRBJ1-2; D gene unclear. There are 13 residues in the CDR3. Trimming cost V 2 bases and J 4 bases, with 8 bases left between them. CDR3 residues: CASSLPGRYGYTF. The CDR3 nucleotides are TGTGCCAGCAGTTTACCGGGCCGCTATGGCTACACCTTC.

This clone was observed a few times. V and J are TRBV28 and TRBJ2-3; 8 bases fit TRBD2. The germline CDR1 and CDR2 sequences are MDHEN and SYDVKM. V shed 6 bases, J shed 9 bases, and the junction held 11 bases outside the gene matches. This CDR3 has 14 amino acids. CDR3 sequence reads: CASRASGRVETQYF. CDR3 in DNA: TGTGCCAGCAGGGCCAGCGGGAGAGTGGAGACGCAGTATTTT.

The gene calls are TRBV11-2 and TRBJ1-3; D gene ambiguous. The germline V and J ends were trimmed by 2 bases and 4 bases, with 6 bases remaining between them. Germline loops: CDR1 SGHAT, CDR2 FQNNGV. The CDR3 loop spans 13 amino acids. Written as DNA, the CDR3 is TGTGCCAGCAGCTTACTTGGCGGAAACACCATATATTTT. Translated, it gives CASSLLGGNTIYF.

The sample holds a few counts of this clone. The chain couples TRBV12-3 or TRBV12-4 to TRBJ1-1; possibly TRBD1 for D (5 bases). Between the trimmed V and J ends, which lost 3 bases and 1 base, there was a span of 9 bases. The CDR3 has 14 amino acids. Written as DNA, the CDR3 is TGTGCCAGCAGTTTTCTTGGACAGAACACTGAAGCTTTCTTT. It is translated as CASSFLGQNTEAFF.